This T cell receptor (beta chain) was recorded in a study of blood T cell repertoires in COVID-19. About the research overall: T cells, B-cell-depleted T cells, or PBMCs supplied cDNA or gDNA.

Individuals aged 18 to 89 years were recruited from 24 US areas. Which cohort a participant joined came from the clinical history participants gave. Resolution of symptoms, clearance, or two negative PCRs was present in recovered Cohort 3 donors. Only in-frame clones appear in the TCRdb table, and some are missing; sequencing was by immunoSEQ multiplex PCR. The repertoire holds hundreds of thousands of clones, with roughly 87% as singletons. Per germline, CDR1 SGHAT and CDR2 FQNNGV. The CDR3 consists of 13 residues. Trimming cost V 3 bases and J 7 bases; bases outside gene matches: 2. This clone was seen a single time.

Sequenced material: PBMCs or T cells enriched from blood (not recorded which). The TCR sequence derives from a woman between 18 and 29 years old who had recovered from COVID-19. This chain joins TRBV11-2 and TRBJ2-3; TRBD1 matches 9 bases. CDR3 in DNA: TGTGCCAGCAGCTTTGGACAGGGGAATACGCAGTATTTT. This encodes CASSFGQGNTQYF.